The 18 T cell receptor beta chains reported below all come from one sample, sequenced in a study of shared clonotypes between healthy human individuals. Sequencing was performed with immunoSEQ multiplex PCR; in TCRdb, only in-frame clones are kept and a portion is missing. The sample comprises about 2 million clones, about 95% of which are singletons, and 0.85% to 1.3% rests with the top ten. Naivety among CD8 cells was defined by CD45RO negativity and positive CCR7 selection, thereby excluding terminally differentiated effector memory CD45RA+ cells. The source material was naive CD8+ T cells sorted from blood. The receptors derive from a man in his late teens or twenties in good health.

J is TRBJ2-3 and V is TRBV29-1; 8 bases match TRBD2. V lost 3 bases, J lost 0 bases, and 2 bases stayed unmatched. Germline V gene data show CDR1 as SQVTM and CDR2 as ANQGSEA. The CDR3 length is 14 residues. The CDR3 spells CSVETSDSTDTQYF. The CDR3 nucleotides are TGCAGCGTTGAGACTAGCGACAGCACAGATACGCAGTATTTT.

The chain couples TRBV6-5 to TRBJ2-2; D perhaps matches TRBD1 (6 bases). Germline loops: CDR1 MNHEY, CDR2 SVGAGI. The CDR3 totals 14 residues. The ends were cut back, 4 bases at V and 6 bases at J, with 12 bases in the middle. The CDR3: CASSLVQGPGELFF. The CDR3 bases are TGTGCCAGCAGTTTAGTACAGGGTCCCGGGGAGCTGTTTTTT.

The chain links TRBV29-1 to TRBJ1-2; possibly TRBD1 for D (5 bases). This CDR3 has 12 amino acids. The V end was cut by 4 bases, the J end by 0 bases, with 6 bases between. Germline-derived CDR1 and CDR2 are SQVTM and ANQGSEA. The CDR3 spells CSVVDTNYGYTF. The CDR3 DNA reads TGCAGCGTTGTGGACACTAACTATGGCTACACCTTC.

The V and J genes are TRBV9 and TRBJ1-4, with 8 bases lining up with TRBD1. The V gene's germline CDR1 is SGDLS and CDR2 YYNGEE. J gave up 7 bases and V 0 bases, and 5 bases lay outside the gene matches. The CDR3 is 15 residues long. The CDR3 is CASSVEDRAGEKLFF. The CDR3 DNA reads TGTGCCAGCAGCGTAGAGGACAGGGCCGGTGAAAAACTGTTTTTT. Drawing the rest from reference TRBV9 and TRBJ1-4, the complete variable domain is DSGVTQTPKHLITATGQRVTLRCSPRSGDLSVYWYQQSLDQGLQFLIQYYNGEERAKGNILERFSAQQFPDLHSELNLSSLELGDSALYFCASSVEDRAGEKLFFGSGTQLSVL.

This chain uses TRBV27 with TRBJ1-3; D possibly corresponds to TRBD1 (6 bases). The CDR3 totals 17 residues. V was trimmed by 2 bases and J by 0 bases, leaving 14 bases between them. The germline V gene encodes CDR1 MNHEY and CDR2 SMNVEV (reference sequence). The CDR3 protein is CASSLTQQGHSGNTIYF. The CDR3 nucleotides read TGTGCCAGCAGTTTAACCCAACAGGGTCACTCTGGAAACACCATATATTTT.

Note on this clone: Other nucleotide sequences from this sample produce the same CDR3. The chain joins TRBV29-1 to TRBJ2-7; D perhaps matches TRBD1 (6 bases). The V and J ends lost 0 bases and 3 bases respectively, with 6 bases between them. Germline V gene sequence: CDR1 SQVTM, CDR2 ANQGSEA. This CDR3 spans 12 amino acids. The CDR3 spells CSVEEGGYEQYF. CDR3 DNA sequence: TGCAGCGTTGAAGAAGGGGGCTACGAGCAGTACTTC.

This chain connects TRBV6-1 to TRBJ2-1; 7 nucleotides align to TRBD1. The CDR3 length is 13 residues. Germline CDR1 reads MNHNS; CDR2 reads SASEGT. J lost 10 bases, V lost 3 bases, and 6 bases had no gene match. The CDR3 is CASSDLTGNEQFF. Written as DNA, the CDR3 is TGTGCCAGCAGTGACTTGACAGGGAACGAGCAGTTCTTC.

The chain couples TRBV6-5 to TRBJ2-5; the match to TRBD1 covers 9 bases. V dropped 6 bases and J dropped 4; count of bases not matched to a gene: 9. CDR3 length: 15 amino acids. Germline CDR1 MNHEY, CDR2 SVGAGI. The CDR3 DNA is TGTGCCAGCAGAAACCGGGACAGGGTGGGAGAGACCCAGTACTTC. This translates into CASRNRDRVGETQYF.

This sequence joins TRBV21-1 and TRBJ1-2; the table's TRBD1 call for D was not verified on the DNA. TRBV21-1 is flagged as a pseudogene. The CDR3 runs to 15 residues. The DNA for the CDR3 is TGTGCCAGCAGCAAAGGGGACAGACTCAACTATGGCTACACCTTC. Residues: CASSKGDRLNYGYTF.

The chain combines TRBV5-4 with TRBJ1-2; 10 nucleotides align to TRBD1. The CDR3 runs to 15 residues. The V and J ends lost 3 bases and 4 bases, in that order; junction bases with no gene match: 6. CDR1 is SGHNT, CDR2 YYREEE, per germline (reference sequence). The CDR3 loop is CASSSRTGGGYGYTF. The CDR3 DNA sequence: TGTGCCAGCAGCTCACGGACAGGGGGAGGCTATGGCTACACCTTC.

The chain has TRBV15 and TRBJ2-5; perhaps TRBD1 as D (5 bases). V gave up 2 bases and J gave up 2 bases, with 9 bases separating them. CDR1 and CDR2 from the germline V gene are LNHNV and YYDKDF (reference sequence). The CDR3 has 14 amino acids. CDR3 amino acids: CATSRPTVQETQYF. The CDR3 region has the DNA TGTGCCACCAGCAGACCGACAGTTCAAGAGACCCAGTACTTC.

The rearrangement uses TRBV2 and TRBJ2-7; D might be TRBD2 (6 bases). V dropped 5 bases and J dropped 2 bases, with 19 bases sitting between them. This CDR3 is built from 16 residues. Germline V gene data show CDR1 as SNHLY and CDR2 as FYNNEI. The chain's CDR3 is CASSPPGVGRAYEQYF. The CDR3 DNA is TGTGCCAGCAGTCCCCCGGGAGTGGGACGAGCCTACGAGCAGTACTTC.

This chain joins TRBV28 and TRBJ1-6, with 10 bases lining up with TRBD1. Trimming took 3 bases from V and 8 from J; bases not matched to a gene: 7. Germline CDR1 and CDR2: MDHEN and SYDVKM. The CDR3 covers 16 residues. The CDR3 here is CASSLGDRGPYSPLHF. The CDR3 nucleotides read TGTGCCAGCAGTTTGGGGGACAGGGGACCATATTCACCCCTCCACTTT. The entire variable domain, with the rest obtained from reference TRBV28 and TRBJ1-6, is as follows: DVKVTQSSRYLVKRTGEKVFLECVQDMDHENMFWYRQDPGLGLRLIYFSYDVKMKEKGDIPEGYSVSREKKERFSLILESASTNQTSMYLCASSLGDRGPYSPLHFGNGTRLTVT.

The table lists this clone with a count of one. The CDR3: CASSPFEDLSYEQYF. In DNA form, the CDR3 reads TGCGCCAGCAGCCCGTTTGAAGACCTCTCCTACGAGCAGTACTTC. The chain is built from TRBV5-1 and TRBJ2-7, with D hard to call. The CDR3 is 15 amino acids. Germline CDR1 SGHRS, CDR2 YFSETQ. V was trimmed by 4 bases and J by 0 bases, leaving 14 bases between them.

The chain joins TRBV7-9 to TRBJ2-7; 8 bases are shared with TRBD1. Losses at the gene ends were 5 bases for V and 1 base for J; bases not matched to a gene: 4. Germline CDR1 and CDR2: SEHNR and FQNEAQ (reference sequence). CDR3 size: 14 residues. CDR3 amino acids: CASSMGQASYEQYF. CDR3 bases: TGTGCCAGCAGCATGGGACAGGCATCCTACGAGCAGTACTTC.

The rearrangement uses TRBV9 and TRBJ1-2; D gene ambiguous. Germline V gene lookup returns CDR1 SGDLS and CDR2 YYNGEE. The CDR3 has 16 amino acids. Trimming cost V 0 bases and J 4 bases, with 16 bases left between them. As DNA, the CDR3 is TGTGCCAGCAGCGTAGATCCGGAGGTTATAGGCTATGGCTACACCTTC. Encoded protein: CASSVDPEVIGYGYTF.

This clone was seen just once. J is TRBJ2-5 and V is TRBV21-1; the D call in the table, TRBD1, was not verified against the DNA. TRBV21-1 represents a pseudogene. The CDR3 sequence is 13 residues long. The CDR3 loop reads CASSSTEQETQYF. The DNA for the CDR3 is TGTGCCAGCAGCAGCACAGAACAAGAGACCCAGTACTTC.

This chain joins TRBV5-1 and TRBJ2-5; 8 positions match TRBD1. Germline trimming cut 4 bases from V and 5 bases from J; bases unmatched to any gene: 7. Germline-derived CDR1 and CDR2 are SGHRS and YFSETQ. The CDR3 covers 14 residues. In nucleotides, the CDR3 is TGCGCCAGCAGCCCACAGGGGGTTCGTGAGACCCAGTACTTC. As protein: CASSPQGVRETQYF.